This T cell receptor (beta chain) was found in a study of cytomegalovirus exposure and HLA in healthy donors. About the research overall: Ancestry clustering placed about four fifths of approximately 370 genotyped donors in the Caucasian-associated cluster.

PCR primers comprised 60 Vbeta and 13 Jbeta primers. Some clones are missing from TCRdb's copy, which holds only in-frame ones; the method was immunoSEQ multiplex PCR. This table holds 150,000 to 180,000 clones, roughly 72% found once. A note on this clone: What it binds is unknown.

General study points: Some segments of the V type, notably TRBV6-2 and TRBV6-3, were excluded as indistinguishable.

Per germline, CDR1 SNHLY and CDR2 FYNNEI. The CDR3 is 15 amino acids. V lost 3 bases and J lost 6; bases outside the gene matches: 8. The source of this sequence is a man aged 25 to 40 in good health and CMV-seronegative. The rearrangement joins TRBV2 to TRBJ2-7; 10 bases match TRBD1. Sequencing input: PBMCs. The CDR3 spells CASSEGQGFIGEQYF. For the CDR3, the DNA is TGTGCCAGCAGTGAGGGACAGGGGTTTATCGGCGAGCAGTACTTC.